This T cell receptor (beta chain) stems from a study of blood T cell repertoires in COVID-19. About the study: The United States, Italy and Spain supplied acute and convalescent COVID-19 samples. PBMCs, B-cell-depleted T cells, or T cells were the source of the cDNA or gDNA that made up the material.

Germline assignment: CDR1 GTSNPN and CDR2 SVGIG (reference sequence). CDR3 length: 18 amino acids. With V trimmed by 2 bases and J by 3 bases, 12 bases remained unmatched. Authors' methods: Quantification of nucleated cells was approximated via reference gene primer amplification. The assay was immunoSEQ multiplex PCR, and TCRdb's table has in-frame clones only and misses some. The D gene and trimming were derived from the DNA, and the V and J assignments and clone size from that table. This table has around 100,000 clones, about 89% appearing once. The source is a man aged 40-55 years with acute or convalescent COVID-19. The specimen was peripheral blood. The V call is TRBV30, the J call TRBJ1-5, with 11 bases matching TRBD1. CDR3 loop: CAWSPNYGQGAYNQPQHF. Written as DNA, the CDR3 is TGTGCCTGGAGTCCTAACTACGGACAGGGGGCGTACAATCAGCCCCAGCATTTT.